This entry describes one T cell receptor beta chain. V dropped 6 bases and J dropped 7; count of bases not matched to a gene: 9. The CDR3 consists of 15 residues. Using its own MiXCR run on the 5' RACE reads, TCRdb lists one record per CDR3 protein. The table lists around 450,000 distinct CDR3 sequences, around 18% of them singletons. This sample is part of a study of T-cell memory formation after mild COVID-19. This chain uses TRBV12-3 or TRBV12-4 with TRBJ1-6; 7 bases align to TRBD1. The receptor's source is an adult woman who had mild COVID-19 (a few samples of this study predate the infection). Cell type and time point are not known. The specimen was PBMCs or a T cell subset sorted from them (not recorded which). CDR3 region: CASSRRDSQNSPLHF. CDR3 DNA sequence: TGTGCCAGCAGCCGACGGGACAGTCAAAATTCACCCCTCCACTTT.